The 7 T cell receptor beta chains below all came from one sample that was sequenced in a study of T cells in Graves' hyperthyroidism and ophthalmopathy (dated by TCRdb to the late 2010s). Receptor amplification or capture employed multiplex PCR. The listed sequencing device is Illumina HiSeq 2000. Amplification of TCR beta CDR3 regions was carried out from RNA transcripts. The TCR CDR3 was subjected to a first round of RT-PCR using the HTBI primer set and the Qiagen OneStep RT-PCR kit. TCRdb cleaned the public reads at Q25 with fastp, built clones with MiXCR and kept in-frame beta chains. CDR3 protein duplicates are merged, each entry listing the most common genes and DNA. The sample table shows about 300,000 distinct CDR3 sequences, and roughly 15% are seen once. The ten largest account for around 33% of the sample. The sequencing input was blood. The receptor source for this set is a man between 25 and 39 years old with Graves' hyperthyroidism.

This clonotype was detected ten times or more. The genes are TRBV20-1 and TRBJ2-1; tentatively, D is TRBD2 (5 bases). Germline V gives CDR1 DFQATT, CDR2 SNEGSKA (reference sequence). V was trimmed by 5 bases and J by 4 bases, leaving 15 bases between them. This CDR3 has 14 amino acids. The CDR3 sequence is CSAYGRTAYNEQFF. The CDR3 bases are TGCAGTGCTTACGGTCGGACTGCTTACAATGAGCAGTTCTTC.

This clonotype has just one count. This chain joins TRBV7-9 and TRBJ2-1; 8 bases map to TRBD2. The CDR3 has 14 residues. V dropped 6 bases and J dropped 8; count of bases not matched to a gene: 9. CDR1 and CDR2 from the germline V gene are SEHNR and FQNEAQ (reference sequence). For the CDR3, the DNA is TGTGCCAGCAGTGTCCCTAGCGGGTTAGATGAGCAGTTCTTC. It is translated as CASSVPSGLDEQFF. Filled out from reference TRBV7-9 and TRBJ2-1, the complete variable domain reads DTGVSQNPRHKITKRGQNVTFRCDPISEHNRLYWYRQTLGQGPEFLTYFQNEAQLEKSRLLSDRFSAERPKGSFSTLEIQRTEQGDSAMYLCASSVPSGLDEQFFGPGTRLTVL.

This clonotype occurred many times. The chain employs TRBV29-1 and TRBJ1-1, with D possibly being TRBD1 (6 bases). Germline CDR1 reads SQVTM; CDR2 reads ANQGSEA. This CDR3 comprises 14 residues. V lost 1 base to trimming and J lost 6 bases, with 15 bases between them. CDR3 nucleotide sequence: TGCAGCGTTGAAGCGGCCACAGGGAGGGCTGAAGCTTTCTTT. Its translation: CSVEAATGRAEAFF.

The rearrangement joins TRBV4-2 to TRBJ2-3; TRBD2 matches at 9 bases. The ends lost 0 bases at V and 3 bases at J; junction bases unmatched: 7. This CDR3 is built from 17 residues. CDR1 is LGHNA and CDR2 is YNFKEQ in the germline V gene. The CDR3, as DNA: TGTGCCAGCAGCCAAGACCCTAGCGGGGCCTCGACAGATACGCAGTATTTT. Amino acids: CASSQDPSGASTDTQYF.

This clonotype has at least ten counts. CDR3 nucleotide sequence: TGTGCCAGCAGCCGCCGTGGGATTTTTGCCGACAATGAGCAGTTCTTC. Amino acid sequence: CASSRRGIFADNEQFF. The chain employs TRBV7-9 and TRBJ2-1; D remains unclear. The CDR3 is 16 amino acids. Trimming removed 5 bases at V and 5 bases at J, with 19 bases between. Germline V CDR1 and CDR2: SEHNR, FQNEAQ (reference sequence). The complete variable domain, with remaining parts taken from reference TRBV7-9 and TRBJ2-1, reads DTGVSQNPRHKITKRGQNVTFRCDPISEHNRLYWYRQTLGQGPEFLTYFQNEAQLEKSRLLSDRFSAERPKGSFSTLEIQRTEQGDSAMYLCASSRRGIFADNEQFFGPGTRLTVL.

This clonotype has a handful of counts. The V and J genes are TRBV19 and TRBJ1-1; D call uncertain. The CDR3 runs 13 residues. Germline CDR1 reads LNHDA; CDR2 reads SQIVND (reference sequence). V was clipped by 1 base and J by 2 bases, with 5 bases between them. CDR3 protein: CASSIGPNTEAFF. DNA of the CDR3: TGTGCCAGTAGTATAGGGCCAAACACTGAAGCTTTCTTT.

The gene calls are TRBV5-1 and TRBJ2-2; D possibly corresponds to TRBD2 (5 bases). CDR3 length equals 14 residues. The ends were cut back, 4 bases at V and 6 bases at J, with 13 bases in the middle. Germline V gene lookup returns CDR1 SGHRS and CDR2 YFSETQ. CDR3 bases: TGCGCCAGCAGCCAGGATCTAGCTGCCGGGGAGCTGTTTTTT. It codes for CASSQDLAAGELFF.